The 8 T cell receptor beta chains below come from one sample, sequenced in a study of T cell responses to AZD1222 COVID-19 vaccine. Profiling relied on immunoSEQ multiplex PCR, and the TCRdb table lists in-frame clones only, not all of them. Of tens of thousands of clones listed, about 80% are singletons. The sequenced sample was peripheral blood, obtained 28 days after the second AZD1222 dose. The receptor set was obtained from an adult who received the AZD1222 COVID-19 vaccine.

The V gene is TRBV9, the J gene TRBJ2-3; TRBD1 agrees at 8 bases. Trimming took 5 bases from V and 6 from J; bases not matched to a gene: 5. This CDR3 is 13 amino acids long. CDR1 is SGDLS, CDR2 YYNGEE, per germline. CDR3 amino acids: CASSTDRADTQYF. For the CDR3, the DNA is TGTGCCAGCAGTACGGACAGGGCGGATACGCAGTATTTT.

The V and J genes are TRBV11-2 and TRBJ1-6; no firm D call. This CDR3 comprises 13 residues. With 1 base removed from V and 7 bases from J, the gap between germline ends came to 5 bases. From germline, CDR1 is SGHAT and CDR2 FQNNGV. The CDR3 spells CASSLVENSPLHF. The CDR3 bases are TGTGCCAGCAGCTTAGTCGAGAATTCACCCCTCCACTTT.

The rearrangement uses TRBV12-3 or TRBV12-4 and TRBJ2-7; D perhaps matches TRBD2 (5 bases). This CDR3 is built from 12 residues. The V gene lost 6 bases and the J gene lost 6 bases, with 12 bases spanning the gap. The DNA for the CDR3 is TGTGCCAGCAGAGAAAGCGGAGTCGAGCAGTACTTC. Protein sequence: CASRESGVEQYF.

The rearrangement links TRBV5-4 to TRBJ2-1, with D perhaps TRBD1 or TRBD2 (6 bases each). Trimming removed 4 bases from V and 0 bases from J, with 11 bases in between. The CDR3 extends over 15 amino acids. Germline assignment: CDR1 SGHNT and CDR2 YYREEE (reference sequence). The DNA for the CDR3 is TGTGCCAGCAGCCCCGGGGGCTACTCCTACAATGAGCAGTTCTTC. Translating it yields CASSPGGYSYNEQFF.

CDR3: CASHWDRGNSPLHF. CDR3 bases: TGTGCCAGCCATTGGGACAGGGGTAATTCACCCCTCCACTTT. The chain uses TRBV2 and TRBJ1-6, with 10 nucleotides matching TRBD1. J was trimmed by 6 bases and V by 8 bases; bases with no gene match: 4. The CDR3 runs 14 residues. CDR1 SNHLY and CDR2 FYNNEI come from the germline V gene.

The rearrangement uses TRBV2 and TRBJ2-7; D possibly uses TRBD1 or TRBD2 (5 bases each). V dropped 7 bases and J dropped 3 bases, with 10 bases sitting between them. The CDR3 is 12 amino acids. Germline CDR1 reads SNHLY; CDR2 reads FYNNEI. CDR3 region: CASNEGLYEQYF. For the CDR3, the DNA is TGTGCCAGCAATGAGGGGCTCTACGAGCAGTACTTC.

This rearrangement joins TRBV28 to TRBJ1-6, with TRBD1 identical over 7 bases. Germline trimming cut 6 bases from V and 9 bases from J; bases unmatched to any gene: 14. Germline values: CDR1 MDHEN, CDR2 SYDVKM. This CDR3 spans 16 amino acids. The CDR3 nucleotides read TGTGCCAGCAGCGCTCATGGACAGAACAGGGGTTCACCCCTCCACTTT. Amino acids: CASSAHGQNRGSPLHF.

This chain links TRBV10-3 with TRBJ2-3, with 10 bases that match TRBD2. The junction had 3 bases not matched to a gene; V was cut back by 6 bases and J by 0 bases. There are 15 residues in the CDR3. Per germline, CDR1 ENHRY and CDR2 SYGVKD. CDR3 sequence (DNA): TGTGCCATCAGCCAGCGGGGGGGCAGCACAGATACGCAGTATTTT. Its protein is CAISQRGGSTDTQYF.